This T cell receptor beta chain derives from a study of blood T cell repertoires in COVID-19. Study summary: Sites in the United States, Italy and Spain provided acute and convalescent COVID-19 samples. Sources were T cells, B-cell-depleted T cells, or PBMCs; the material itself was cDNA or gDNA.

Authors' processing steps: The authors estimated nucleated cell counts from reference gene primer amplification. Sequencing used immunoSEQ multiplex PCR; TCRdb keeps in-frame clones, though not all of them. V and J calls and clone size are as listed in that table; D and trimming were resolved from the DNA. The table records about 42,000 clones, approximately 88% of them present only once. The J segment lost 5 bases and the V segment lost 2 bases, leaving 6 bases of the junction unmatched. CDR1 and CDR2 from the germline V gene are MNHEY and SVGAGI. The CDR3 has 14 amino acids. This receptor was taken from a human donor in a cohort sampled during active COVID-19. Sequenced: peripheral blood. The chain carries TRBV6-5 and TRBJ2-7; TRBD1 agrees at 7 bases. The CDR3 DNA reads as TGTGCCAGCAGTTACGAACAGGGGTTGGACGAGCAGTACTTC. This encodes CASSYEQGLDEQYF.